This is a list of T cell receptor beta chains from one sample in a study of radiotherapy plus CTLA-4 blockade in lung cancer. Data came from immunoSEQ multiplex PCR; TCRdb stores just in-frame clones and leaves some out. Here the sample spans 50,000 to 65,000 clones, roughly four fifths being singletons. The sequenced sample was peripheral blood, obtained from a patient treated with radiotherapy plus ipilimumab. Receptor source: a human donor with non-small cell lung cancer whose response to radiotherapy plus ipilimumab could not be evaluated. Each CDR3 is given with its conserved first and last residue. Fields, in order: J gene, clone size, V gene, D gene, CDR3 length, CDR3 DNA, CDR3 protein. D genes are given only for firm matches. Size is stated for part of the rows, as once, few or many counts, or as a class when the clone is expanded.

TRBJ2-3 few TRBV11-3 - 14 TGTGCCAGCAGCTTAGGGTCAGACACAGATACGCAGTATTTT CASSLGSDTDTQYF
TRBJ1-5 - TRBV5-1 - 15 TGCGCCAGCAGCCTTGGGCCCGGCACGGATCAGCCCCAGCATTTT CASSLGPGTDQPQHF
TRBJ1-5 once TRBV28 TRBD1 15 TGTGCCAGCAGCCAGCAACAGGGGGGATATCAGCCCCAGCATTTT CASSQQQGGYQPQHF
TRBJ1-2 - TRBV4-3 TRBD1 15 TGCGCCAGCAGCCAAGGTTCAGGGGGAAGCTATGGCTACACCTTC CASSQGSGGSYGYTF
TRBJ2-2 - TRBV11-2 - 14 TGTGCCAGCAGCTTAGTGGCTCCAAGTGGGGAGCTGTTTTTT CASSLVAPSGELFF
TRBJ1-5 few TRBV10-1 TRBD1 16 TGCGCCCTCGCAGGGGGCGCGAGGTCGAGCAATCAGCCCCAGCATTTT CALAGGARSSNQPQHF
TRBJ2-7 - TRBV18 TRBD1 15 TGTGCCAGCTCACAGACAGGGGGCAGCTCCTACGAGCAGTACTTC CASSQTGGSSYEQYF
TRBJ2-7 - TRBV9 - 14 TGTGCCAGCAGCGCAACCGGGACTTCCTACGAGCAGTACTTC CASSATGTSYEQYF
TRBJ1-1 - TRBV4-2 TRBD1 13 TGTGCCAGCAGCCAAGATGAGGGGGCGGCAGCTTTCTTT CASSQDEGAAAFF
TRBJ2-3 - TRBV9 TRBD1 14 TGTGCCAGCAGCATCGGACAGGGCACAGATACGCAGTATTTT CASSIGQGTDTQYF
TRBJ2-5 - TRBV28 TRBD2 16 TGTGCCAGCAGTTTATCCGGCGGGGGGCGACAAGAGACCCAGTACTTC CASSLSGGGRQETQYF
TRBJ2-7 - TRBV4-1 - 14 TGCGCCAGCAGCCGAGCTCCCGACTCCTACGAGCAGTACTTC CASSRAPDSYEQYF
TRBJ2-5 - TRBV19 TRBD2 15 TGTGCCAGTAGTATATCAGCGGGAGGACAAGAGACCCAGTACTTC CASSISAGGQETQYF
TRBJ2-7 - TRBV6-5 TRBD1 15 TGTGCCAGCAGTTATACCGGGACAGTGGACTACGAGCAGTACTTC CASSYTGTVDYEQYF
TRBJ2-2 - TRBV5-1 TRBD2 17 TGCGCCAGCAGCTTATTGGCCAGCGGGGGAAACACCGGGGAGCTGTTTTTT CASSLLASGGNTGELFF
TRBJ2-7 - TRBV7-2 - 16 TGTGCCAGCAGCTTAGGAGGGGGAGACAGGCTATACGAGCAGTACTTC CASSLGGGDRLYEQYF
TRBJ1-2 - TRBV5-1 - 14 TGCGCCAGCAGCTTGTCCCAGGGTAACTATGGCTACACCTTC CASSLSQGNYGYTF
TRBJ1-1 - TRBV5-1 TRBD1 16 TGCGCCAGCAGCGTGCTACAGGGGGCCATGAACACTGAAGCTTTCTTT CASSVLQGAMNTEAFF
TRBJ2-3 - TRBV19 TRBD1 17 TGTGCCAGTAGTCGTAGGAAGGGACAGGGAATCACAGATACGCAGTATTTT CASSRRKGQGITDTQYF
TRBJ1-1 medium-sized TRBV15 - 16 TGTGCCACCAGCAGGGAAAGCGGGACACTGAACACTGAAGCTTTCTTT CATSRESGTLNTEAFF
TRBJ2-1 once TRBV11-3 - 16 TGTGCCAGCAGCTTAGGAGACTCTAGCTCCTACAATGAGCAGTTCTTC CASSLGDSSSYNEQFF
TRBJ2-3 - TRBV6-1 TRBD2 15 TGTGCCAGCAGTGACCTTAGCGGGCCTACAGATACGCAGTATTTT CASSDLSGPTDTQYF
TRBJ1-1 - TRBV6-4 - 13 TGTGCCAGCAGCCTCACCGGGAACACTGAAGCTTTCTTT CASSLTGNTEAFF